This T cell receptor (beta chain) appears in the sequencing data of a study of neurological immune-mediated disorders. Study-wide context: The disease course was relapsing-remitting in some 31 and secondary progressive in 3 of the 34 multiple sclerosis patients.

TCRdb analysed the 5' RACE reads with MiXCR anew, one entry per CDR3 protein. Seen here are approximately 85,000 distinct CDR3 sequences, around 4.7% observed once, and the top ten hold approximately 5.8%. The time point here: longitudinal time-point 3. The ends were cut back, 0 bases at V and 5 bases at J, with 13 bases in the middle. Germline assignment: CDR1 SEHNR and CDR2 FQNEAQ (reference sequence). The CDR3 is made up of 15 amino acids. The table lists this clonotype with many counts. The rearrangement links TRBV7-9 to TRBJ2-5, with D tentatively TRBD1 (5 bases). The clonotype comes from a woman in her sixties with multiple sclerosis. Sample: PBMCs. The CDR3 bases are TGTGCCAGCAGCTTAGCGTCGGACATCCCGGAGACCCAGTACTTC. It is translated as CASSLASDIPETQYF.